The 15 T cell receptor beta chains below were found in one sample sequenced in a study of circulating and synovial CD4+ cells in juvenile arthritis (dated by TCRdb to the mid-2010s). Receptor amplification or capture employed the immunoSEQ multiplex PCR assay. Drawn from immuneACCESS, this table holds only the in-frame rearrangements with V and J called that TCRdb kept. Clones are partly lost; checked studies trace under half to an unresolved V gene and leave the rest unexplained. The sample profile shows 34,000 or so clones; just under 95% of them were found once. The ten largest clones take up approximately 0.7% of the sample. Sequences were obtained from CD4+ T cells from blood. These TCRs come from a human donor with juvenile idiopathic arthritis.

The CDR3: CASSFYPPGQGSEQFF. CDR3 DNA: TGCGCCAGCAGCTTTTACCCACCGGGACAGGGTAGTGAGCAGTTCTTC. V usage is TRBV5-1 and J usage is TRBJ2-1, with TRBD1 matching 9 bases. Germline V gene lookup returns CDR1 SGHRS and CDR2 YFSETQ. V trimming: 2 bases; J trimming: 9 bases; junction bases outside the gene matches: 12. The CDR3 loop spans 16 amino acids.

The rearrangement uses TRBV30 and TRBJ2-7; a weak D match, TRBD1 (5 bases). This CDR3 has 12 amino acids. V dropped 1 base and J dropped 3 bases, with 7 bases sitting between them. CDR1 and CDR2 (germline): GTSNPN, SVGIG (reference sequence). The CDR3 DNA reads TGTGCCTGGAGTGGCAGGGTCTACGAGCAGTACTTC. Translation gives CAWSGRVYEQYF.

The V and J genes are TRBV6-5 and TRBJ1-2; 9 bases align to TRBD1. The J segment lost 5 bases and the V segment lost 2 bases, leaving 6 bases of the junction unmatched. The germline gives CDR1 MNHEY, CDR2 SVGAGI. This CDR3 has 15 amino acids. The CDR3 region is CASSYIAGTGYGYTF. The CDR3 region has the DNA TGTGCCAGCAGTTACATCGCAGGGACAGGGTATGGCTACACCTTC.

This rearrangement joins TRBV4-3 to TRBJ2-7; 8 bases map to TRBD1. There are 17 residues in the CDR3. Germline CDR1 is LGHNA and CDR2 is YSLEER. V trimming: 0 bases; J trimming: 3 bases; junction bases outside the gene matches: 10. CDR3 protein: CASSQDLARTGYYEQYF. The CDR3 DNA reads as TGCGCCAGCAGCCAAGATTTAGCGAGGACAGGGTACTACGAGCAGTACTTC.

The chain couples TRBV27 to TRBJ1-2; 8 bases align to TRBD1. CDR1 MNHEY and CDR2 SMNVEV come from the germline V gene (reference sequence). After removal of 4 bases from V and 7 bases from J, the junction contained 8 bases not matched to a gene. The CDR3 is 14 amino acids. CDR3 in amino acids: CASSSFQGASGYTF. The CDR3 DNA follows: TGTGCCAGCAGTTCATTCCAGGGGGCGTCTGGCTACACCTTC.

This clone appeared a single time. The rearrangement uses TRBV4-3 and TRBJ1-2; 7 bases align to TRBD1. Looked up from germline, CDR1 is LGHNA and CDR2 is YSLEER. The junction had 2 bases not matched to a gene; V was cut back by 4 bases and J by 6 bases. This CDR3 comprises 12 residues. CDR3 in DNA: TGCGCCAGCAGCCGACAGGGAAATGGCTACACCTTC. This translates into CASSRQGNGYTF.

This chain links TRBV18 with TRBJ2-7; D not resolved. This CDR3 has 14 amino acids. Trimming removed 4 bases at V and 2 bases at J, with 12 bases between. Germline CDR1 and CDR2: KGHSH and LQKENI. DNA of the CDR3: TGTGCCAGCTCACGCAGGATGAACCCCTACGAGCAGTACTTC. Translated: CASSRRMNPYEQYF. The full variable domain, rest sourced from reference TRBV18 and TRBJ2-7, is NAGVMQNPRHLVRRRGQEARLRCSPMKGHSHVYWYRQLPEEGLKFMVYLQKENIIDESGMPKERFSAEFPKEGPSILRIQQVVRGDSAAYFCASSRRMNPYEQYFGPGTRLTVT.

V gene TRBV6-6 combines with J gene TRBJ1-4; 9 bases map to TRBD1. The CDR3 is 16 amino acids. Germline V lookup: CDR1 MNHNY, CDR2 SVGAGI (reference sequence). With 8 bases clipped from V and 5 bases from J, the junction kept 12 bases outside the gene matches. The CDR3 spells CASAGQGYVKNEKLFF. CDR3 nucleotides: TGTGCCAGCGCGGGACAGGGTTATGTTAAGAATGAAAAACTGTTTTTT.

The CDR3 DNA follows: TGTGCCAGCTCATTAGCGGGGGGTCCTTACAATGAGCAGTTCTTC. Protein sequence: CASSLAGGPYNEQFF. This sequence joins TRBV18 and TRBJ2-1; 10 bases line up with TRBD2. V dropped 5 bases and J dropped 4; count of bases not matched to a gene: 5. The CDR3 is 15 amino acids. Germline CDR1 is KGHSH and CDR2 is LQKENI. Variable domain in full (rest from reference TRBV18 and TRBJ2-1): NAGVMQNPRHLVRRRGQEARLRCSPMKGHSHVYWYRQLPEEGLKFMVYLQKENIIDESGMPKERFSAEFPKEGPSILRIQQVVRGDSAAYFCASSLAGGPYNEQFFGPGTRLTVL.

V is TRBV6-5 and J is TRBJ1-3; no clear D. Looked up from germline, CDR1 is MNHEY and CDR2 is SVGAGI. Between the trimmed V and J ends, which lost 6 bases and 0 bases, there was a span of 12 bases. The CDR3 extends over 15 amino acids. CDR3 amino acids: CASSTAGSSGNTIYF. The CDR3, as DNA: TGTGCCAGCAGCACGGCAGGTTCCTCTGGAAACACCATATATTTT.

J is TRBJ2-3 and V is TRBV30; maybe TRBD2 (6 bases). The CDR3 runs 13 residues. Germline V gene data show CDR1 as GTSNPN and CDR2 as SVGIG (reference sequence). Between the trimmed V and J ends, which lost 4 bases and 1 base, there was a span of 9 bases. In nucleotides, the CDR3 is TGTGCCTGGAACCCGGGGGGCACAGATACGCAGTATTTT. Protein: CAWNPGGTDTQYF.

The CDR3 loop reads CASSILQGYPYEQYF. The CDR3 DNA reads as TGCGCCAGCAGCATTCTACAGGGGTACCCCTACGAGCAGTACTTC. This rearrangement joins TRBV5-1 to TRBJ2-7; 7 bases agree with TRBD1. In germline, CDR1 is SGHRS, CDR2 YFSETQ. Germline trimming cut 4 bases from V and 2 bases from J; bases unmatched to any gene: 9. The CDR3 totals 15 residues. The full variable domain, in which reference TRBV5-1 and TRBJ2-7 provide the parts outside the CDR3, is KAGVTQTPRYLIKTRGQQVTLSCSPISGHRSVSWYQQTPGQGLQFLFEYFSETQRNKGNFPGRFSGRQFSNSRSEMNVSTLELGDSALYLCASSILQGYPYEQYFGPGTRLTVT.

This chain links TRBV2 with TRBJ2-3, with D perhaps TRBD2 (5 bases). With 0 bases removed from V and 1 base from J, the gap between germline ends came to 5 bases. The CDR3 has 14 amino acids. Germline CDR1 and CDR2: SNHLY and FYNNEI. CDR3 residues: CASSEAGGTDTQYF. DNA of the CDR3: TGTGCCAGCAGTGAAGCGGGAGGCACAGATACGCAGTATTTT.

The chain links TRBV4-1 to TRBJ1-2, with D uncertain. The germline V and J ends were trimmed by 2 bases and 3 bases, with 7 bases remaining between them. The CDR3 is made up of 13 amino acids. Germline lookup yields CDR1 MGHRA and CDR2 YSYEKL. The CDR3 DNA reads TGCGCCAGCAGCCAAACCGGGGACTATGGCTACACCTTC. Protein product: CASSQTGDYGYTF.

The CDR3 loop reads CASKRDALRNGELFF. CDR3 sequence (DNA): TGTGCCAGCAAACGGGATGCATTACGGAACGGGGAACTGTTTTTT. The rearrangement links TRBV6-5 to TRBJ1-4; D is undetermined. Trimming pared 7 bases from V and 12 bases from J, leaving 24 bases between. Germline CDR1 MNHEY, CDR2 SVGAGI. CDR3 size: 15 residues.